The rows below give T cell receptor beta chains drawn from one sample of a study of PD-1 blockade in classical Hodgkin lymphoma. TCRdb's table, derived via immunoSEQ multiplex PCR, lists solely in-frame clones and lacks some. The sample holds about 64,000 clones, around nine tenths seen once. The sample in question was peripheral blood mononuclear cells (PBMCs), obtained before the fourth cycle of nivolumab. All receptors derive from a human donor with classical Hodgkin lymphoma. Both conserved end residues are part of each CDR3. The D gene is left open where the match is weak. Where a row states a size, it is once, few, many or the class of an expanded clone; other rows omit it.

v_call: TRBV10-3
clone_size: once
d_call: .
j_call: TRBJ1-2
cdr3_aa: CAISVLAGGDGYGYTF
cdr3_nt: TGTGCCATCAGTGTCCTAGCGGGAGGCGACGGGTATGGCTACACCTTC

v_call: TRBV19
clone_size: .
d_call: TRBD2
j_call: TRBJ2-1
cdr3_aa: CASRNPGASGGVRGEQFF
cdr3_nt: TGTGCCAGTAGAAACCCCGGGGCTAGCGGGGGGGTTCGGGGTGAGCAGTTCTTC

v_call: TRBV7-6
clone_size: once
d_call: .
j_call: TRBJ2-3
cdr3_aa: CASSLRGRTDTQYF
cdr3_nt: TGTGCCAGCAGCTTGAGAGGACGCACAGATACGCAGTATTTT

v_call: TRBV7-3
clone_size: .
d_call: .
j_call: TRBJ2-1
cdr3_aa: CASSLEGALNEQFF
cdr3_nt: TGTGCCAGCAGCTTAGAGGGTGCTCTCAATGAGCAGTTCTTC

v_call: TRBV7-2
clone_size: .
d_call: .
j_call: TRBJ1-5
cdr3_aa: CASSLTAGFGNQPQHF
cdr3_nt: TGTGCCAGCAGCTTAACGGCTGGTTTTGGCAATCAGCCCCAGCATTTT

v_call: TRBV2
clone_size: .
d_call: .
j_call: TRBJ2-7
cdr3_aa: CASNHLGEQYF
cdr3_nt: TGTGCCAGCAACCACCTTGGCGAGCAGTACTTC

v_call: TRBV5-1
clone_size: .
d_call: .
j_call: TRBJ2-7
cdr3_aa: CASSSGQTYEQYF
cdr3_nt: TGCGCCAGCAGCTCCGGACAGACCTACGAGCAGTACTTC

v_call: TRBV5-1
clone_size: .
d_call: .
j_call: TRBJ2-7
cdr3_aa: CASSLAWGPSYEQYF
cdr3_nt: TGCGCCAGCAGCTTGGCCTGGGGACCCAGCTACGAGCAGTACTTC

v_call: TRBV6-1
clone_size: .
d_call: .
j_call: TRBJ2-7
cdr3_aa: CASQDSYEQYF
cdr3_nt: TGTGCCAGCCAGGACAGCTACGAGCAGTACTTC

v_call: TRBV6-5
clone_size: .
d_call: .
j_call: TRBJ2-1
cdr3_aa: CASSIPQGNYNEQFF
cdr3_nt: TGTGCCAGCAGCATCCCGCAGGGGAACTACAATGAGCAGTTCTTC